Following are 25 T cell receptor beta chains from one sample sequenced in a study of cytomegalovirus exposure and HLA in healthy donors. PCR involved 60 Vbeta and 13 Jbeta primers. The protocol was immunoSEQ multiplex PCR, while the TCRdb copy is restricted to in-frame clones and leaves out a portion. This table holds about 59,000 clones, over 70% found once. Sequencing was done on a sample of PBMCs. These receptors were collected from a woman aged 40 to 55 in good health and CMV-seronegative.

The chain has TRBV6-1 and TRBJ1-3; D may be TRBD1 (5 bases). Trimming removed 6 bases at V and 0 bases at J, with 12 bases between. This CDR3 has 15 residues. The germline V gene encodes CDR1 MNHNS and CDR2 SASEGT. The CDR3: CASRLGHFSGNTIYF. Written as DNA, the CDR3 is TGTGCCAGCAGGTTGGGGCACTTCTCTGGAAACACCATATATTTT.

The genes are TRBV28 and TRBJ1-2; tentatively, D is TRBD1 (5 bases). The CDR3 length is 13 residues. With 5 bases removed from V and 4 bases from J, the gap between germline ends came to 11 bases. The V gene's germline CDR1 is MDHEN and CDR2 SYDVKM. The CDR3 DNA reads TGTGCCAGCAGTACGTTAGGGGCCTATGGCTACACCTTC. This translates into CASSTLGAYGYTF.

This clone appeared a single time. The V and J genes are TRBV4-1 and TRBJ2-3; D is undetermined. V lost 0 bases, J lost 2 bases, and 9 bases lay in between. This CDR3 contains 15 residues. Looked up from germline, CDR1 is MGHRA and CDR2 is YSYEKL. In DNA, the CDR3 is TGCGCCAGCAGCCAAGATCCCGCAGTCACAGATACGCAGTATTTT. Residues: CASSQDPAVTDTQYF.

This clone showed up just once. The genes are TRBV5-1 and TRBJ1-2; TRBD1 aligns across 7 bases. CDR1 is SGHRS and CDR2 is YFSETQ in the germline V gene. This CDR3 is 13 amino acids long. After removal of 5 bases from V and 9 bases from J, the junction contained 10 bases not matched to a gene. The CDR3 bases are TGCGCCAGCAGTTCCGGGACAGAGGATCGCTACACCTTC. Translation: CASSSGTEDRYTF. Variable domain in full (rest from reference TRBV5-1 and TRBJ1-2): KAGVTQTPRYLIKTRGQQVTLSCSPISGHRSVSWYQQTPGQGLQFLFEYFSETQRNKGNFPGRFSGRQFSNSRSEMNVSTLELGDSALYLCASSSGTEDRYTFGSGTRLTVV.

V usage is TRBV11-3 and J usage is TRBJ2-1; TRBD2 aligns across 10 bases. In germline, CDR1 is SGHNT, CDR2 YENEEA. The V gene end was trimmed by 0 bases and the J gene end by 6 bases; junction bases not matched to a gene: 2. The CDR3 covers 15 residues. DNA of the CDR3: TGTGCCAGCAGCTTAGAGGGACTAGCGAGCAATGAGCAGTTCTTC. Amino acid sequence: CASSLEGLASNEQFF.

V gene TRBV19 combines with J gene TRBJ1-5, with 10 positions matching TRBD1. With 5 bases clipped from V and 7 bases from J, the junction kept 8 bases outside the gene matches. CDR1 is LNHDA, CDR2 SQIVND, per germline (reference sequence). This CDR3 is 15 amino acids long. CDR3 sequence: CASSFWTGGNQPQHF. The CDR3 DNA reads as TGTGCCAGTAGTTTCTGGACAGGGGGGAACCAGCCCCAGCATTTT. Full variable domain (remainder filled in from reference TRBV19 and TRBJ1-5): DGGITQSPKYLFRKEGQNVTLSCEQNLNHDAMYWYRQDPGQGLRLIYYSQIVNDFQKGDIAEGYSVSREKKESFPLTVTSAQKNPTAFYLCASSFWTGGNQPQHFGDGTRLSIL.

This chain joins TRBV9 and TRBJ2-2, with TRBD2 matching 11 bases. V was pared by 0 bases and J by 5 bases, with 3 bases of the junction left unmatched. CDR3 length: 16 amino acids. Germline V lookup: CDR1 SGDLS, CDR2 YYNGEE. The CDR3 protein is CASSVGLAGRTGELFF. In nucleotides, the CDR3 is TGTGCCAGCAGCGTAGGACTAGCGGGAAGGACCGGGGAGCTGTTTTTT.

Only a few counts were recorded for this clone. The CDR3 region is CASAPIAAGFEQFF. In nucleotides, the CDR3 is TGTGCCAGCGCTCCGATCGCCGCGGGATTTGAGCAGTTCTTC. The chain couples TRBV25-1 to TRBJ2-1; D possibly corresponds to TRBD2 (6 bases). The V gene lost 8 bases and the J gene lost 9 bases, with 20 bases spanning the gap. The CDR3 contains 14 residues. Germline CDR1 reads MGHDK; CDR2 reads SYGVNS.

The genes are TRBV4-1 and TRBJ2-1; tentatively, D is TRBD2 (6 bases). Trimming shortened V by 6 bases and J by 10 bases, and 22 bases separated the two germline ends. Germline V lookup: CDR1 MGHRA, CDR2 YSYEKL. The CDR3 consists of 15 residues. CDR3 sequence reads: CASSPRDWATMEQFF. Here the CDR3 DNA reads TGCGCCAGCAGTCCCCGGGACTGGGCTACAATGGAGCAGTTCTTC.

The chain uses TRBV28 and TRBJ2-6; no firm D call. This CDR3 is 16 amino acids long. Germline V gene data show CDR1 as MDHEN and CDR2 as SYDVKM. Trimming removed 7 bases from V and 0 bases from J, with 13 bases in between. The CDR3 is CASIRDRHSGANVLTF. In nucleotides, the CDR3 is TGTGCCAGCATCCGCGACCGACACTCTGGGGCCAACGTCCTGACTTTC.

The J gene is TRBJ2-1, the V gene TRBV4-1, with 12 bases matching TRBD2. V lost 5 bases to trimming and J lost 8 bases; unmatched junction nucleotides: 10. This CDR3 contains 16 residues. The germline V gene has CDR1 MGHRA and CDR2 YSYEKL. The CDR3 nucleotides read TGCGCCAGCAGCTACTCGACTAGCGGGAGCAAACATGAGCAGTTCTTC. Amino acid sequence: CASSYSTSGSKHEQFF.

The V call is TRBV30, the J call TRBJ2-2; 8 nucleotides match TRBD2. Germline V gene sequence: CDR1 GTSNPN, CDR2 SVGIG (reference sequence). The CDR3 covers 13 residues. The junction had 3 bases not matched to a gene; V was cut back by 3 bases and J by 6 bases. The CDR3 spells CAWSGRGPGELFF. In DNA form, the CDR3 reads TGTGCCTGGAGCGGGAGGGGACCCGGGGAGCTGTTTTTT.

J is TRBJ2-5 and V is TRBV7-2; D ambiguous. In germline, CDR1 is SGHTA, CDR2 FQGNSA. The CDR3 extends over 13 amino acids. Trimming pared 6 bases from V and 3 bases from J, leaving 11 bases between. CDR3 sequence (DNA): TGTGCCAGCAGTCACTCCACAGAAGAGACCCAGTACTTC. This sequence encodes CASSHSTEETQYF.

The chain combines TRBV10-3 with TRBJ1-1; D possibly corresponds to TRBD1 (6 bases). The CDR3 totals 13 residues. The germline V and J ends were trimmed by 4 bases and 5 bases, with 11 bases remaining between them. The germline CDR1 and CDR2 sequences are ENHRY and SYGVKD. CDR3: CAISAQGNTEAFF. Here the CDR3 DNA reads TGTGCCATCAGTGCACAGGGAAATACTGAAGCTTTCTTT.

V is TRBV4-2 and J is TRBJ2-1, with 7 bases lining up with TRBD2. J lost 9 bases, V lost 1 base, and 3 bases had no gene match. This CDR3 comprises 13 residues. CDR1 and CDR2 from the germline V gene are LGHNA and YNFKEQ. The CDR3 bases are TGTGCCAGCAGCCAAGTGGGCGGGAGTGAGCAGTTCTTC. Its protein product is CASSQVGGSEQFF.

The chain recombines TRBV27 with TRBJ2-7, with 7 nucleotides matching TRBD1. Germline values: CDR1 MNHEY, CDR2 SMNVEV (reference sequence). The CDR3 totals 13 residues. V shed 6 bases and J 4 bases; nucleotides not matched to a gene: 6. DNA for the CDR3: TGTGCCAGCAGCCCGACAGGGCAGTACGAGCAGTACTTC. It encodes CASSPTGQYEQYF.

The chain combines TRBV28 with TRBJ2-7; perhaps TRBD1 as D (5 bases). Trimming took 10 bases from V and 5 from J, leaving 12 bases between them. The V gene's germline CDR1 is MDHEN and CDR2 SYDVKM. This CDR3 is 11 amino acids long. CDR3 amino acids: CATTELHEQYF. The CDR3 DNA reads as TGTGCCACGACAGAGTTGCACGAGCAGTACTTC. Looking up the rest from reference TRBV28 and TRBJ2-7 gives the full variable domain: DVKVTQSSRYLVKRTGEKVFLECVQDMDHENMFWYRQDPGLGLRLIYFSYDVKMKEKGDIPEGYSVSREKKERFSLILESASTNQTSMYLCATTELHEQYFGPGTRLTVT.

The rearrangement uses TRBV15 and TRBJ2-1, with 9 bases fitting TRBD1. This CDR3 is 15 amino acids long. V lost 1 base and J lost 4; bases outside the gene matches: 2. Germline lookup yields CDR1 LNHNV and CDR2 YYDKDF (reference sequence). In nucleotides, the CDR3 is TGTGCCACCAGCAGAGGGACAGGGGAGTACAATGAGCAGTTCTTC. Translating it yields CATSRGTGEYNEQFF. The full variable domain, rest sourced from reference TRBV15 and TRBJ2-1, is DAMVIQNPRYQVTQFGKPVTLSCSQTLNHNVMYWYQQKSSQAPKLLFHYYDKDFNNEADTPDNFQSRRPNTSFCFLDIRSPGLGDTAMYLCATSRGTGEYNEQFFGPGTRLTVL.

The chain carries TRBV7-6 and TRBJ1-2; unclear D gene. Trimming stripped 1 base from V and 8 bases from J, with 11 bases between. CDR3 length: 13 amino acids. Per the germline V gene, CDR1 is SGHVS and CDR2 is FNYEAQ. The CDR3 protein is CASSLGRSGGYTF. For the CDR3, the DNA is TGTGCCAGCAGCTTAGGACGGTCAGGCGGCTACACCTTC.

Here the CDR3 DNA reads TGTGCCAGCAGTTTTTATAGGGGAACGAACTATGGCTACACCTTC. Protein: CASSFYRGTNYGYTF. This chain connects TRBV27 to TRBJ1-2; possibly TRBD1 for D (5 bases). V was clipped by 3 bases and J by 2 bases, with 13 bases between them. Germline CDR1 reads MNHEY; CDR2 reads SMNVEV (reference sequence). CDR3 length: 15 residues.

The chain's CDR3 is CATPRGMNTEAFF. CDR3 nucleotides: TGTGCCACCCCTCGGGGAATGAACACTGAAGCTTTCTTT. J is TRBJ1-1 and V is TRBV6-1, with D hard to call. Germline V lookup: CDR1 MNHNS, CDR2 SASEGT. The CDR3 contains 13 residues. Trimming pared 10 bases from V and 0 bases from J, leaving 12 bases between.

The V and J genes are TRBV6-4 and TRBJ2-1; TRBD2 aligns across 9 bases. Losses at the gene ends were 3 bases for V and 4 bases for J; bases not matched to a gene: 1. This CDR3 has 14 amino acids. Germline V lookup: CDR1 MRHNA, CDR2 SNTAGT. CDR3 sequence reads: CASSELAGYNEQFF. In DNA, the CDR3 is TGTGCCAGCAGTGAGCTAGCGGGGTACAATGAGCAGTTCTTC.

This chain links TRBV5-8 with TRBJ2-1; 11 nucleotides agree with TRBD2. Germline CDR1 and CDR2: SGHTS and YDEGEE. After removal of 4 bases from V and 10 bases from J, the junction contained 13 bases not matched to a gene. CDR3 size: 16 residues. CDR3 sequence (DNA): TGTGCCAGCAGCCAAACTAGCGGGAGCCTAATAGGAGAGCAGTTCTTC. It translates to CASSQTSGSLIGEQFF.

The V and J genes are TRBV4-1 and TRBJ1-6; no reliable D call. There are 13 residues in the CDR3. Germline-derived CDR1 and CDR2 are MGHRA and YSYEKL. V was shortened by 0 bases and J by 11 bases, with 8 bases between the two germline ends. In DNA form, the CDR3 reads TGCGCCAGCAGCCAAGATAAGCAGGCACCCCTCCACTTT. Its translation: CASSQDKQAPLHF.

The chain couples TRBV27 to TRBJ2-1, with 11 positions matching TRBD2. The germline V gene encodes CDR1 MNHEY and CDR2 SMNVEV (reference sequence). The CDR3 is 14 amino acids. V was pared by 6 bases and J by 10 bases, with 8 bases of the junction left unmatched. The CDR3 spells CASSPRLAGIEQFF. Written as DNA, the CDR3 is TGTGCCAGCAGCCCCAGACTAGCGGGAATCGAGCAGTTCTTC.